This T cell receptor beta chain was recovered during a study of blood T cell repertoires in COVID-19. TCRdb keeps only in-frame clones here, not all; method: immunoSEQ multiplex PCR. The sample shows roughly 150,000 clones, 79% of them seen only once. This clone has more than one count but fewer than ten. The origin of this receptor is a woman between 55 and 75 years old with COVID-19, enrolled during active disease. The sample was peripheral blood.

CDR3 coding DNA: TGTGCCAGCAGCCCTTTACCAGGGGTCGGCTACACCTTC. It translates to CASSPLPGVGYTF. The chain recombines TRBV14 with TRBJ1-2; D might be TRBD1 (6 bases). This CDR3 has 13 residues. The V end was cut by 4 bases, the J end by 8 bases, with 14 bases between. Germline-derived CDR1 and CDR2 are SGHDN and FVKESK.